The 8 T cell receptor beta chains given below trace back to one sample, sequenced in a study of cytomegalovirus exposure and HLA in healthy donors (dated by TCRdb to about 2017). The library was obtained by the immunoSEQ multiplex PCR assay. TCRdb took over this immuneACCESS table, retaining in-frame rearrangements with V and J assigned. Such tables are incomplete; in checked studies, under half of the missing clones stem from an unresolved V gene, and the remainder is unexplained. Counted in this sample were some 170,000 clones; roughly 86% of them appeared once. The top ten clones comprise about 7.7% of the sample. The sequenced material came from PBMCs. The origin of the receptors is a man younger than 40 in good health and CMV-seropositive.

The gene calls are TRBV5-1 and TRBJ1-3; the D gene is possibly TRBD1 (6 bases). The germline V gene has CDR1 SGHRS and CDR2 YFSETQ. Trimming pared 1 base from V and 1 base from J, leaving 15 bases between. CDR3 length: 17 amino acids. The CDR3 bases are TGCGCCAGCAGCTTGACTAGGAACGGACAGTCTGGAAACACCATATATTTT. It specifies CASSLTRNGQSGNTIYF.

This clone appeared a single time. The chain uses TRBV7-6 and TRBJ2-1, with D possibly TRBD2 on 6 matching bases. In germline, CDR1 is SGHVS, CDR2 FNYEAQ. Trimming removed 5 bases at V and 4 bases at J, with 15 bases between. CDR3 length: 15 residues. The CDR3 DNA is TGTGCCAGCAGCCCTAGCGTTGAGAGTTACAATGAGCAGTTCTTC. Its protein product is CASSPSVESYNEQFF.

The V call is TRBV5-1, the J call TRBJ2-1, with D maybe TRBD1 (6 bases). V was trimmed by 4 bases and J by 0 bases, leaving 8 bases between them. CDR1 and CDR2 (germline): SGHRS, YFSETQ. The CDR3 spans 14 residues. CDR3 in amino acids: CASSGGRSYNEQFF. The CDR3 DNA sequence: TGCGCCAGCAGCGGGGGCCGCTCCTACAATGAGCAGTTCTTC.

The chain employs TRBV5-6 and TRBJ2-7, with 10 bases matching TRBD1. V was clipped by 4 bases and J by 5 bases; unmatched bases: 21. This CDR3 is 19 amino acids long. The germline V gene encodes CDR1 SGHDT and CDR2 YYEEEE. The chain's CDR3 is CASSLWTGGIQERIDEQYF. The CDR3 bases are TGTGCCAGCAGCCTTTGGACAGGGGGAATCCAGGAGAGGATCGACGAGCAGTACTTC.

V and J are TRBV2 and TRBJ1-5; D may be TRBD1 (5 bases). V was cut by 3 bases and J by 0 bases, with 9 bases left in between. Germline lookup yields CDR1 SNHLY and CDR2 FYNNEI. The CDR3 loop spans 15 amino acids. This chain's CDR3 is CASSDRGPSNQPQHF. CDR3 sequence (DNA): TGTGCCAGCAGTGATAGGGGACCTAGCAATCAGCCCCAGCATTTT. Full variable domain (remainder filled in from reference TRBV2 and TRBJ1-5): EPEVTQTPSHQVTQMGQEVILRCVPISNHLYFYWYRQILGQKVEFLVSFYNNEISEKSEIFDDQFSVERPDGSNFTLKIRSTKLEDSAMYFCASSDRGPSNQPQHFGDGTRLSIL.

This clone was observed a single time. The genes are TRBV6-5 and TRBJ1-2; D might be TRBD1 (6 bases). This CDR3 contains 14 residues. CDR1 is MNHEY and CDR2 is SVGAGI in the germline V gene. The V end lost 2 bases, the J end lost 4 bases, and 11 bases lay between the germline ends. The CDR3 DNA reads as TGTGCCAGCAGTTACGGGGGCTCCGGCTATGGCTACACCTTC. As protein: CASSYGGSGYGYTF.

CDR3 residues: CASSGLDRLGVSYEQYF. CDR3 DNA sequence: TGTGCCAGCAGCGGCCTCGACAGGTTAGGGGTCTCCTACGAGCAGTACTTC. The chain links TRBV28 to TRBJ2-7; TRBD1 might be the D (6 bases). Germline lookup yields CDR1 MDHEN and CDR2 SYDVKM. Trimming shortened V by 6 bases and J by 0 bases, and 21 bases separated the two germline ends. The CDR3 has 17 residues.

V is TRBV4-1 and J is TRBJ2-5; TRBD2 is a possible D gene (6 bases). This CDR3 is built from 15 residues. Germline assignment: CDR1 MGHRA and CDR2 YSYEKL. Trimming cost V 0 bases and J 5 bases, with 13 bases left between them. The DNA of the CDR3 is TGCGCCAGCAGCCAAGAAGGCGGGAACCCGGAGACCCAGTACTTC. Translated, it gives CASSQEGGNPETQYF.